The 27 T cell receptor beta chains reported below all come from one sample, sequenced in a study of blood T cell repertoires in COVID-19. Clones were read by immunoSEQ multiplex PCR, and TCRdb kept only the in-frame ones, dropping some. The table has 200,000 to 250,000 clones, approximately 84% seen once. The sequencing input was peripheral blood. The receptor set was obtained from a woman over 75 with acute or convalescent COVID-19.

The V and J genes are TRBV5-6 and TRBJ2-5; TRBD1 matches 7 bases. The CDR3 consists of 14 residues. J lost 7 bases, V lost 4 bases, and 10 bases had no gene match. Looked up from germline, CDR1 is SGHDT and CDR2 is YYEEEE. CDR3 in DNA: TGTGCCAGCAGCCCGGGACAGAAGGTCCGGACCCAGTACTTC. It encodes CASSPGQKVRTQYF.

This chain links TRBV27 with TRBJ1-2; D gene unclear. The CDR3 runs 14 residues. Germline-derived CDR1 and CDR2 are MNHEY and SMNVEV (reference sequence). Trimming took off 3 bases at V and 3 bases at J, with 11 bases between the two ends. The CDR3 DNA is TGTGCCAGCAGTTTTAAACGCCGGGACTATGGCTACACCTTC. Translated, it gives CASSFKRRDYGYTF.

V gene TRBV9 combines with J gene TRBJ1-2; D is possibly TRBD1 (6 bases). V dropped 3 bases and J dropped 0 bases, with 12 bases sitting between them. This CDR3 has 15 residues. Germline lookup yields CDR1 SGDLS and CDR2 YYNGEE. The DNA of the CDR3 is TGTGCCAGCAGCGCCCGGACAGAAGCTAACTATGGCTACACCTTC. It is translated as CASSARTEANYGYTF. The whole variable domain, remainder taken from reference TRBV9 and TRBJ1-2, is DSGVTQTPKHLITATGQRVTLRCSPRSGDLSVYWYQQSLDQGLQFLIQYYNGEERAKGNILERFSAQQFPDLHSELNLSSLELGDSALYFCASSARTEANYGYTFGSGTRLTVV.

V is TRBV19 and J is TRBJ2-7; a possible D gene is TRBD1 (5 bases). The V end was cut by 4 bases, the J end by 4 bases, with 8 bases between. The CDR3 extends over 12 amino acids. Germline-derived CDR1 and CDR2 are LNHDA and SQIVND (reference sequence). The CDR3 is CASSTHRYEQYF. Written as DNA, the CDR3 is TGTGCCAGTAGTACCCACAGGTACGAGCAGTACTTC.

The chain combines TRBV7-9 with TRBJ1-2, with 7 bases fitting TRBD1. The CDR3 is 17 residues long. The germline V gene encodes CDR1 SEHNR and CDR2 FQNEAQ (reference sequence). Unmatched junction bases numbered 10, after V lost 2 bases and J lost 1 base. CDR3 coding DNA: TGTGCCAGCAGCTTAAGGATGTTTAGGGGGCATAACTATGGCTACACCTTC. Encoded protein: CASSLRMFRGHNYGYTF.

This chain uses TRBV11-2 with TRBJ1-3, with D perhaps TRBD1 (5 bases). This CDR3 is 15 amino acids long. Germline assignment: CDR1 SGHAT and CDR2 FQNNGV. Trimming removed 5 bases from V and 0 bases from J, with 11 bases in between. The CDR3 DNA reads as TGTGCCAGCAGCCCAACAGGAAACTCTGGAAACACCATATATTTT. Translation: CASSPTGNSGNTIYF.

This clone showed up just once. The rearrangement joins TRBV6-5 to TRBJ2-7, with 9 nucleotides matching TRBD1. The CDR3 is made up of 13 amino acids. Germline V gene sequence: CDR1 MNHEY, CDR2 SVGAGI. V gave up 11 bases and J gave up 0 bases; unmatched junction bases: 5. CDR3 region: CAGGTGYSYEQYF. CDR3 nucleotides: TGTGCCGGGGGGACAGGGTACTCCTACGAGCAGTACTTC.

The chain links TRBV3-1 (or the pseudogene TRBV3-2) to TRBJ2-5, with TRBD2 matching 7 bases. This CDR3 is built from 16 residues. Germline CDR1 and CDR2: LGHDT and YNNKEL (reference sequence). The J segment lost 0 bases and the V segment lost 2 bases, leaving 6 bases of the junction unmatched. DNA for the CDR3: TGTGCCAGCAGCCAATGGGGTCGGGGGGACCAAGAGACCCAGTACTTC. It encodes CASSQWGRGDQETQYF.

The chain employs TRBV5-8 and TRBJ1-6, with 8 nucleotides matching TRBD1. CDR3 length: 16 residues. V shed 2 bases and J 3 bases; nucleotides not matched to a gene: 4. Per germline, CDR1 SGHTS and CDR2 YDEGEE. In DNA form, the CDR3 reads TGTGCCAGCAGCTTATCCGGACAGGGCTATAATTCACCCCTCCACTTT. Its protein product is CASSLSGQGYNSPLHF.

V and J are TRBV28 and TRBJ2-1; the match to TRBD2 covers 11 bases. V lost 8 bases to trimming and J lost 9 bases; unmatched junction nucleotides: 9. The germline V gene encodes CDR1 MDHEN and CDR2 SYDVKM. The CDR3 spans 14 residues. The chain's CDR3 is CASHQTSGVREQFF. The CDR3 DNA reads as TGTGCCAGCCATCAGACTAGCGGGGTTCGTGAGCAGTTCTTC.

The rearrangement joins TRBV2 to TRBJ2-1; 8 bases align to TRBD2. The CDR3 runs 13 residues. Germline V gene sequence: CDR1 SNHLY, CDR2 FYNNEI. The ends lost 6 bases at V and 6 bases at J; junction bases unmatched: 4. CDR3 DNA: TGTGCCAGCAGCGGGGGACTAGGCAATGAGCAGTTCTTC. This encodes CASSGGLGNEQFF.

This chain links TRBV15 with TRBJ2-5; D is perhaps TRBD1 (5 bases). The germline gives CDR1 LNHNV, CDR2 YYDKDF (reference sequence). Trimming cost V 0 bases and J 2 bases, with 19 bases left between them. The CDR3 loop spans 18 amino acids. DNA of the CDR3: TGTGCCACCAGCAGAGATCCTCCTCGTAGGGGTTGGCAAGAGACCCAGTACTTC. Its protein is CATSRDPPRRGWQETQYF. Combining the CDR3 with reference TRBV15 and TRBJ2-5 gives the whole variable domain DAMVIQNPRYQVTQFGKPVTLSCSQTLNHNVMYWYQQKSSQAPKLLFHYYDKDFNNEADTPDNFQSRRPNTSFCFLDIRSPGLGDTAMYLCATSRDPPRRGWQETQYFGPGTRLLVL.

This clone came up a few times. The chain combines TRBV28 with TRBJ1-5; D not certain. Germline loops: CDR1 MDHEN, CDR2 SYDVKM. V was trimmed by 5 bases and J by 1 base, leaving 15 bases between them. The length of the CDR3 is 16 residues. In DNA, the CDR3 is TGTGCCAGCAGTCGTATATTTACAATCAGCAATCAGCCCCAGCATTTT. Its protein product is CASSRIFTISNQPQHF.

This clone was detected once. The CDR3 bases are TGTGCCAGCAGCCCTGAAGTGGGGGGTTCGGAAAAACTGTTTTTT. The encoded protein is CASSPEVGGSEKLFF. This rearrangement joins TRBV7-9 to TRBJ1-4, with D possibly being TRBD1 (5 bases). With 5 bases removed from V and 8 bases from J, the gap between germline ends came to 18 bases. The CDR3 contains 15 residues. Germline loops: CDR1 SEHNR, CDR2 FQNEAQ (reference sequence).

The gene calls are TRBV5-1 and TRBJ2-1; perhaps TRBD2 as D (6 bases). The CDR3 extends over 13 amino acids. V was trimmed by 0 bases and J by 7 bases, leaving 8 bases between them. Germline V gives CDR1 SGHRS, CDR2 YFSETQ. The CDR3 spells CASSLGLGNEQFF. Written as DNA, the CDR3 is TGCGCCAGCAGCTTGGGACTAGGGAATGAGCAGTTCTTC.

The V gene is TRBV15, the J gene TRBJ2-7; TRBD2 might be the D (5 bases). V was trimmed by 2 bases and J by 1 base, leaving 18 bases between them. Germline V gene lookup returns CDR1 LNHNV and CDR2 YYDKDF (reference sequence). This CDR3 is built from 17 residues. CDR3 sequence: CATSRLPRTSGSYEQYF. The CDR3 DNA is TGTGCCACCAGCAGATTACCTCGGACGAGCGGTTCCTACGAGCAGTACTTC.

The chain recombines TRBV6-2 or TRBV6-3 with TRBJ2-3; 7 bases match TRBD1. The germline CDR1 and CDR2 sequences are MNHEY and SVGEGT. Trimming cost V 2 bases and J 5 bases; bases outside gene matches: 1. The CDR3 spans 13 residues. The CDR3 sequence: CASSYRGQDTQYF. The CDR3 region has the DNA TGTGCCAGCAGTTACAGGGGGCAAGATACGCAGTATTTT.

V usage is TRBV7-2 and J usage is TRBJ1-2; D gene ambiguous. Trimming pared 1 base from V and 0 bases from J, leaving 9 bases between. Germline V gene sequence: CDR1 SGHTA, CDR2 FQGNSA. The CDR3 has 15 residues. CDR3: CASSLDLVTNYGYTF. CDR3 bases: TGTGCCAGCAGCTTAGATCTCGTTACTAACTATGGCTACACCTTC.

The chain uses TRBV7-2 and TRBJ2-5, with D maybe TRBD2 (5 bases). Per germline, CDR1 SGHTA and CDR2 FQGNSA. The CDR3 runs to 13 residues. Deletions cut 1 base from V and 5 bases from J, with 8 bases between. As DNA, the CDR3 is TGTGCCAGCAGCTTAGGGACGGGGGAGACCCAGTACTTC. Translated: CASSLGTGETQYF.

The gene calls are TRBV27 and TRBJ1-1, with 8 bases matching TRBD1. J was trimmed by 2 bases and V by 1 base; bases with no gene match: 6. The CDR3 length is 16 residues. CDR1 MNHEY and CDR2 SMNVEV come from the germline V gene (reference sequence). The CDR3 DNA reads as TGTGCCAGCAGTTTATACAGGGGGTCCCAAAACACTGAAGCTTTCTTT. Encoded protein: CASSLYRGSQNTEAFF.

The chain has TRBV29-1 and TRBJ1-1; 7 bases line up with TRBD1. The CDR3 sequence is 13 residues long. The V segment lost 4 bases and the J segment 5 bases; nucleotides outside the gene matches: 7. Germline CDR1 SQVTM, CDR2 ANQGSEA. The CDR3 loop reads CSVGRQGRTEAFF. The CDR3 bases are TGCAGCGTTGGGCGACAGGGTAGGACTGAAGCTTTCTTT. The complete variable domain, with remaining parts taken from reference TRBV29-1 and TRBJ1-1, reads SAVISQKPSRDICQRGTSLTIQCQVDSQVTMMFWYRQQPGQSLTLIATANQGSEATYESGFVIDKFPISRPNLTFSTLTVSNMSPEDSSIYLCSVGRQGRTEAFFGQGTRLTVV.

This sequence joins TRBV28 and TRBJ1-4; 7 positions match TRBD1. The CDR3 is 14 amino acids. Germline V gene lookup returns CDR1 MDHEN and CDR2 SYDVKM. Trimming removed 6 bases from V and 8 bases from J; junction bases left unmatched: 9. CDR3 in DNA: TGTGCCAGCAGCCACCGTCAGGGGGAAGAAAAACTGTTTTTT. Amino acid sequence: CASSHRQGEEKLFF.

The rearrangement links TRBV12-3 or TRBV12-4 to TRBJ2-5, with 9 nucleotides matching TRBD1. With V trimmed by 6 bases and J by 4 bases, 3 bases remained unmatched. This CDR3 has 13 residues. Here the CDR3 reads CASRRTGAETQYF. For the CDR3, the DNA is TGTGCCAGCAGAAGGACAGGGGCAGAGACCCAGTACTTC.

This sequence joins TRBV7-2 and TRBJ2-5, with D perhaps TRBD1 (6 bases). The CDR3 has 15 residues. The ends were cut back, 1 base at V and 1 base at J, with 10 bases in the middle. Per the germline V gene, CDR1 is SGHTA and CDR2 is FQGNSA. This chain's CDR3 is CASSLGRGRQETQYF. The CDR3 nucleotides read TGTGCCAGCAGCTTAGGCAGGGGACGCCAAGAGACCCAGTACTTC.

The chain links TRBV19 to TRBJ1-6, with TRBD1 as a possible D gene (6 bases). The CDR3 runs to 16 residues. Germline CDR1 LNHDA, CDR2 SQIVND (reference sequence). Trimming left V 5 bases short and J 6 bases short, with 17 bases between. In DNA form, the CDR3 reads TGTGCCAGTAGTTCCCGGGACACCCGTACTAATTCACCCCTCCACTTT. Encoded protein: CASSSRDTRTNSPLHF.

This clone was recorded only once. The chain links TRBV5-1 to TRBJ1-3, with D unclear. CDR1 SGHRS and CDR2 YFSETQ come from the germline V gene. Trimming took 0 bases from V and 4 from J, leaving 8 bases between them. The CDR3 has 14 amino acids. CDR3 loop: CASSLDRAGNTIYF. The CDR3 DNA follows: TGCGCCAGCAGCTTGGATAGAGCCGGAAACACCATATATTTT.

The chain couples TRBV2 to TRBJ2-2, with D unclear. Germline CDR1 and CDR2: SNHLY and FYNNEI. The ends were cut back, 4 bases at V and 6 bases at J, with 6 bases in the middle. This CDR3 spans 12 amino acids. CDR3 bases: TGTGCCAGCAGTGCTCTTTCCGGGGAGCTGTTTTTT. It yields the protein CASSALSGELFF.